The rows below give T cell receptor beta chains drawn from one sample of a study of OX40 agonist ivuxolimab in advanced cancers. Sequenced by immunoSEQ multiplex PCR; TCRdb stores in-frame clones only, minus some. The table includes tens of thousands of clones, approximately 87% detected once. The material was CD4+ or CD8+ T cells sorted from blood, obtained in a trial of the OX40 agonist ivuxolimab. These receptor sequences come from an adult with an advanced solid tumor such as melanoma, head and neck, liver or kidney cancer. The CDR3 runs from the conserved cysteine through the conserved F or W. The D gene is left open where the match is weak. Clone size appears in some rows only: once, few, many, or a class for an expanded clone.

TRBJ2-5 TRBD1 . TRBV14 CASSRTGVDIRETQYF TGTGCCAGCAGCCGGACAGGGGTGGATATACGAGAGACCCAGTACTTC
TRBJ2-5 . . TRBV28 CASSSQDPPRETQYF TGTGCCAGCAGTTCCCAAGATCCCCCAAGAGAGACCCAGTACTTC
TRBJ2-3 TRBD2 . TRBV6-5 CASSYGLATDTQYF TGTGCCAGCAGTTACGGACTAGCGACAGATACGCAGTATTTT
TRBJ2-1 . . TRBV5-6 CASSLGPASSYNEQFF TGTGCCAGCAGCTTGGGTCCAGCGAGCTCCTACAATGAGCAGTTCTTC
TRBJ2-7 . . TRBV5-1 CASRPKRQYF TGCGCCAGCAGACCCAAGCGGCAGTACTTC
TRBJ1-5 . . TRBV11-3 CASSLRGGQPQHF TGTGCCAGCAGCTTGAGGGGAGGTCAGCCCCAGCATTTT
TRBJ2-6 . . TRBV28 CASSPDAGANVLTF TGTGCCAGCAGCCCGGACGCCGGGGCCAACGTCCTGACTTTC
TRBJ2-7 . . TRBV7-3 CASSPPGTSLQYF TGTGCCAGCAGCCCACCCGGGACTTCCTTGCAGTACTTC
TRBJ2-1 . . TRBV7-3 CASSARRDSYNEQFF TGTGCCAGCAGCGCCCGGCGCGACTCCTACAATGAGCAGTTCTTC
TRBJ2-2 . . TRBV10-3 CAIRAGEAGELFF TGTGCCATCAGGGCAGGGGAGGCCGGGGAGCTGTTTTTT
TRBJ1-1 TRBD1 . TRBV28 CASSPTRQGVYTEAFF TGTGCCAGCAGTCCTACCCGACAGGGGGTTTACACTGAAGCTTTCTTT
TRBJ2-7 . once TRBV4-2 CASSQGVGGAYEQYF TGTGCCAGCAGCCAAGGGGTTGGCGGTGCCTACGAGCAGTACTTC
TRBJ2-1 TRBD1 . TRBV11-2 CASSPFGTGGYNEQFF TGTGCCAGCAGCCCCTTCGGGACAGGGGGCTACAATGAGCAGTTCTTC
TRBJ2-7 . . TRBV6-6 CASSYERSSGKQYF TGTGCCAGCAGTTACGAACGGTCCTCGGGGAAGCAGTACTTC
TRBJ1-6 . . TRBV19 CASSRENSPLHF TGTGCCAGTAGTCGGGAAAATTCACCCCTCCACTTT
TRBJ1-6 TRBD1 . TRBV28 CASSLFADRGLNF TGTGCCAGCAGTTTATTTGCCGACAGGGGGCTTAACTTT
TRBJ2-1 . . TRBV9 CASSAQVNEQFF TGTGCCAGCAGCGCACAGGTCAATGAGCAGTTCTTC
TRBJ1-6 . . TRBV5-6 CASSPRGGKNSPLHF TGTGCCAGCAGCCCGCGGGGGGGAAAAAATTCACCCCTCCACTTT
TRBJ2-1 TRBD2 few TRBV28 CASSPGTSGGAGEQFF TGTGCCAGCAGCCCCGGAACTAGCGGGGGGGCCGGTGAGCAGTTCTTC
TRBJ2-3 . . TRBV4-1 CASSHTALGTDTQYF TGCGCCAGCAGCCACACAGCCTTAGGCACAGATACGCAGTATTTT
TRBJ1-1 . . TRBV5-1 CASSLNTEAFF TGCGCCAGCAGCCTGAACACTGAAGCTTTCTTT
TRBJ2-1 TRBD2 once TRBV11-3 CASSLGGGGSYNEQFF TGTGCCAGCAGCTTAGGCGGGGGTGGTTCCTACAATGAGCAGTTCTTC
TRBJ2-1 TRBD2 . TRBV6-5 CASTNPLADNEQFF TGTGCCAGCACAAACCCGCTAGCGGATAATGAGCAGTTCTTC
TRBJ2-2 . . TRBV5-1 CASSIWDSNTGELFF TGCGCCAGCAGCATATGGGACTCGAACACCGGGGAGCTGTTTTTT
TRBJ2-3 . . TRBV4-1 CASSQEGDTQYF TGCGCCAGCAGCCAAGAAGGAGATACGCAGTATTTT